These 17 T cell receptor beta chains originate from one sample sequenced in a study of blood T cell repertoires in COVID-19. Some clones are missing from TCRdb's copy, which holds only in-frame ones; the method was immunoSEQ multiplex PCR. The table shows fewer than 350,000 clones, with less than 85% occurring only once. The sequencing sample was made of PBMCs or T cells enriched from blood (not recorded which). These receptor sequences come from a woman aged 45-65 years who had recovered from COVID-19.

A few counts support this clone. The V gene is TRBV4-1, the J gene TRBJ2-4; 9 nucleotides align to TRBD1. The CDR3 runs 16 residues. V lost 1 base and J lost 11; bases outside the gene matches: 12. Germline CDR1 reads MGHRA; CDR2 reads YSYEKL. CDR3 DNA sequence: TGCGCCAGCAGCCAAGTAGCGGTGGGGACAGGGTTGGTTCAGTACTTC. Its translation: CASSQVAVGTGLVQYF.

This sequence joins TRBV7-2 and TRBJ2-1; 13 bases are shared with TRBD2. With 4 bases clipped from V and 12 bases from J, the junction kept 6 bases outside the gene matches. The CDR3 contains 14 residues. CDR1 is SGHTA and CDR2 is FQGNSA in the germline V gene. CDR3 residues: CASSYGTSGTGQFF. CDR3 nucleotides: TGTGCCAGCAGCTACGGGACTAGCGGGACCGGGCAGTTCTTC.

This CDR3 reads CASSHRQARGEQYF. CDR3 sequence (DNA): TGTGCCAGCAGCCATAGGCAGGCCCGGGGCGAGCAGTACTTC. The chain couples TRBV7-2 to TRBJ2-7; the D gene is possibly TRBD2 (5 bases). This CDR3 has 14 amino acids. Germline assignment: CDR1 SGHTA and CDR2 FQGNSA. Trimming took off 5 bases at V and 6 bases at J, with 17 bases between the two ends.

This clone was found once. V gene TRBV7-3 combines with J gene TRBJ1-1; D is ambiguous. Germline V gene lookup returns CDR1 SGHTA and CDR2 FQGTGA. With 4 bases removed from V and 1 base from J, the gap between germline ends came to 7 bases. This CDR3 has 13 amino acids. CDR3 sequence: CASSSYWNTEAFF. DNA for the CDR3: TGTGCCAGCAGCTCGTACTGGAACACTGAAGCTTTCTTT.

The rearrangement links TRBV7-9 to TRBJ1-4; D unresolved. CDR3 length equals 12 residues. CDR1 SEHNR and CDR2 FQNEAQ come from the germline V gene (reference sequence). Trimming took 5 bases from V and 4 from J, leaving 5 bases between them. The CDR3: CASSPFNEKLFF. In DNA form, the CDR3 reads TGTGCCAGCAGCCCATTTAATGAAAAACTGTTTTTT.

V usage is TRBV4-1 and J usage is TRBJ1-4; possible D gene TRBD1, 5 bases. CDR3 length: 17 residues. Germline CDR1 and CDR2: MGHRA and YSYEKL. Trimming removed 1 base at V and 2 bases at J, with 14 bases between. CDR3 in amino acids: CASSQGQGIPTNEKLFF. The CDR3 bases are TGCGCCAGCAGCCAAGGGCAGGGTATCCCCACTAATGAAAAACTGTTTTTT.

This clone was found a few times. The genes are TRBV18 and TRBJ2-5, with a weak D call TRBD2 (6 bases). Trimming left V 6 bases short and J 4 bases short, with 12 bases between. Germline V gene sequence: CDR1 KGHSH, CDR2 LQKENI. CDR3 length: 13 amino acids. For the CDR3, the DNA is TGTGCCAGCTCGCGGGGACGGCGAGAGACCCAGTACTTC. Translated, it gives CASSRGRRETQYF. The whole variable domain, filled in from reference TRBV18 and TRBJ2-5, reads NAGVMQNPRHLVRRRGQEARLRCSPMKGHSHVYWYRQLPEEGLKFMVYLQKENIIDESGMPKERFSAEFPKEGPSILRIQQVVRGDSAAYFCASSRGRRETQYFGPGTRLLVL.

This chain uses TRBV5-1 with TRBJ1-4; D unclear. Germline V gives CDR1 SGHRS, CDR2 YFSETQ. V gave up 6 bases and J gave up 8 bases, with 17 bases separating them. The CDR3 is 14 amino acids. The CDR3 DNA sequence: TGCGCCAGCATGAACGAACCACAATCCGAAAAACTGTTTTTT. This gives the protein CASMNEPQSEKLFF.

The chain employs TRBV2 and TRBJ1-4; the D is unclear. From germline, CDR1 is SNHLY and CDR2 FYNNEI. Trimming pared 7 bases from V and 0 bases from J, leaving 12 bases between. The CDR3 loop spans 15 amino acids. The CDR3 loop reads CASTDRLPTNEKLFF. The DNA of the CDR3 is TGTGCCAGCACCGATAGACTACCAACTAATGAAAAACTGTTTTTT.

The CDR3 protein is CASSLRGNTEAFF. DNA for the CDR3: TGTGCCAGCTCCCTTCGGGGGAACACTGAAGCTTTCTTT. This chain links TRBV7-2 with TRBJ1-1; D unresolved. V was trimmed by 8 bases and J by 1 base, leaving 11 bases between them. Per germline, CDR1 SGHTA and CDR2 FQGNSA. The CDR3 spans 13 residues.

The count of this clone is one. The chain couples TRBV5-6 to TRBJ2-7; D uncertain. The germline gives CDR1 SGHDT, CDR2 YYEEEE. V lost 0 bases to trimming and J lost 3 bases, with 4 bases between them. The CDR3 runs 12 residues. This chain's CDR3 is CASSLGHYEQYF. The DNA for the CDR3 is TGTGCCAGCAGCTTGGGACACTACGAGCAGTACTTC.

On this clone: Other DNA sequences from this sample encode an identical CDR3 as well. The J gene is TRBJ1-5, the V gene TRBV10-3; D call uncertain. The CDR3 runs 13 residues. The germline V and J ends were trimmed by 3 bases and 4 bases, with 7 bases remaining between them. CDR1 ENHRY and CDR2 SYGVKD come from the germline V gene. The CDR3 DNA reads as TGTGCCATCAGTGATCGAGGGAATCAGCCCCAGCATTTT. Translating gives CAISDRGNQPQHF.

The rearrangement joins TRBV11-2 to TRBJ1-2, with TRBD1 matching over 9 bases. This CDR3 region has 15 residues. Germline assignment: CDR1 SGHAT and CDR2 FQNNGV. J lost 7 bases, V lost 5 bases, and 11 bases had no gene match. The CDR3 loop reads CASSTTGTGYFGYTF. The CDR3 bases are TGTGCCAGCAGCACTACCGGGACAGGGTATTTTGGCTACACCTTC.

The sample holds a few counts of this clone. V gene TRBV5-4 combines with J gene TRBJ2-1; D is possibly TRBD2 (7 bases). Trimming cost V 4 bases and J 5 bases, with 22 bases left between them. The CDR3 consists of 17 residues. Per the germline V gene, CDR1 is SGHNT and CDR2 is YYREEE (reference sequence). In DNA form, the CDR3 reads TGTGCCAGCAGCCTGGGGGGGTACAGGGTGAGAAACAATGAGCAGTTCTTC. Its translation: CASSLGGYRVRNNEQFF.

The chain couples TRBV3-1 (or the pseudogene TRBV3-2) to TRBJ2-6; tentative D call: TRBD2 (6 bases). The ends were cut back, 4 bases at V and 0 bases at J, with 10 bases in the middle. The V gene's germline CDR1 is LGHDT and CDR2 YNNKEL (reference sequence). This CDR3 region has 16 residues. CDR3: CASSLLGGSGANVLTF. The CDR3 nucleotides read TGTGCCAGCAGCCTCCTGGGGGGCTCTGGGGCCAACGTCCTGACTTTC.

The gene calls are TRBV6-5 and TRBJ1-1; D is possibly TRBD1 (6 bases). Trimming cost V 6 bases and J 11 bases, with 16 bases left between them. Per germline, CDR1 MNHEY and CDR2 SVGAGI. The CDR3 spans 12 residues. The DNA of the CDR3 is TGTGCCAGCAGGGGGGCTGGGGGTCAGGCTTTCTTT. This translates into CASRGAGGQAFF.

The CDR3 region is CASSYGTGTGGYTF. CDR3 DNA sequence: TGTGCCAGCAGTTATGGGACAGGGACGGGAGGCTACACCTTC. V usage is TRBV6-5 and J usage is TRBJ1-2; 9 bases line up with TRBD1. The CDR3 spans 14 residues. Trimming cost V 3 bases and J 8 bases; bases outside gene matches: 7. Germline V gives CDR1 MNHEY, CDR2 SVGAGI.